These 32 T cell receptor beta chains were sequenced from one sample in a study of metastatic and nonmetastatic thyroid tumors. Using MiXCR, TCRdb reanalyzed the PCR reads. The table records tens of thousands of clones, roughly 19% of them present only once. There were no patients who had received any treatment before thyroid surgery. Source material: blood. These receptors were taken from a female donor with papillary thyroid cancer or a benign thyroid nodule (not recorded which). Some clones in this sample may be carry-over from other donors' samples.

In its sample, this clone was seen a few times. The rearrangement links TRBV6-1 to TRBJ1-6; no firm D call. In germline, CDR1 is MNHNS, CDR2 SASEGT. The length of the CDR3 is 17 residues. V dropped 2 bases and J dropped 0 bases, with 11 bases sitting between them. In DNA, the CDR3 is TGTGCCAGCAGTGAAATACGGGCTCGCTCCTATAATTCACCCCTCCACTTT. Encoded protein: CASSEIRARSYNSPLHF.

This clone showed up just a few times. V is TRBV20-1 and J is TRBJ2-2; TRBD2 agrees at 12 bases. Germline V gives CDR1 DFQATT, CDR2 SNEGSKA (reference sequence). Trimming took 0 bases from V and 3 from J; bases not matched to a gene: 8. There are 18 residues in the CDR3. The CDR3 spells CSARDPLAGGPDTGELFF. DNA of the CDR3: TGCAGTGCTAGAGATCCCCTAGCGGGGGGGCCGGACACCGGGGAGCTGTTTTTT.

This chain connects TRBV19 to TRBJ1-2; TRBD1 aligns across 9 bases. Germline-derived CDR1 and CDR2 are LNHDA and SQIVND (reference sequence). CDR3 size: 14 residues. J gave up 4 bases and V 6 bases, and 6 bases lay outside the gene matches. CDR3 DNA sequence: TGTGCCAGTAGGGGGACAGGGTATAGCTATGGCTACACCTTC. This translates into CASRGTGYSYGYTF.

V usage is TRBV5-4 and J usage is TRBJ2-2; D is uncertain. The V and J ends lost 3 bases and 1 base respectively, with 4 bases between them. Germline V gene data show CDR1 as SGHNT and CDR2 as YYREEE (reference sequence). The CDR3 covers 13 residues. CDR3 DNA: TGTGCCAGCAGCTCGAAGAACACCGGGGAGCTGTTTTTT. Translated, it gives CASSSKNTGELFF.

In this sample, this clone turned up many times. The chain recombines TRBV20-1 with TRBJ2-1, with TRBD2 matching over 11 bases. The J segment lost 4 bases and the V segment lost 5 bases, leaving 7 bases of the junction unmatched. Germline loops: CDR1 DFQATT, CDR2 SNEGSKA (reference sequence). This CDR3 spans 15 amino acids. CDR3 region: CSARPGTSGYNEQFF. CDR3 nucleotide sequence: TGCAGTGCTCGTCCCGGGACTAGCGGTTACAATGAGCAGTTCTTC.

With regard to this clone: Just one base apart from a much larger clone, this may be a read error. The chain employs TRBV29-1 and TRBJ2-5; a weak D match, TRBD1 (6 bases). Between the trimmed V and J ends, which lost 3 bases and 9 bases, there was a span of 17 bases. The CDR3 runs 13 residues. CDR1 SQVTM and CDR2 ANQGSEA come from the germline V gene. CDR3 nucleotide sequence: TGCAGCGTTGATGTCCGAAAGGGGGAGCCCCAGTACTTC. This encodes CSVDVRKGEPQYF.

In this sample, this clone turned up a few times. The chain couples TRBV12-3 or TRBV12-4 to TRBJ2-3, with D unclear. The V end was cut by 3 bases, the J end by 4 bases, with 2 bases between. The CDR3 is 11 amino acids. This chain's CDR3 is CASSFADTQYF. The CDR3, as DNA: TGTGCCAGCAGTTTCGCAGATACGCAGTATTTT.

This clone has a count of ten or more. The chain uses TRBV7-3 and TRBJ1-1; no firm D call. The CDR3 is 13 amino acids. In germline, CDR1 is SGHTA, CDR2 FQGTGA. Trimming pared 2 bases from V and 3 bases from J, leaving 7 bases between. CDR3 coding DNA: TGTGCCAGCAGCTTATTAGTCCACACTGAAGCTTTCTTT. Its translation: CASSLLVHTEAFF.

By sample share, this clone is medium-sized (0.01 to 0.1%). J is TRBJ2-7 and V is TRBV27, with D perhaps TRBD1 (6 bases). Germline loops: CDR1 MNHEY, CDR2 SMNVEV (reference sequence). Trimming took off 7 bases at V and 7 bases at J, with 17 bases between the two ends. This CDR3 is 13 amino acids long. CDR3 region: CASKGHSSLEQYF. The CDR3 nucleotides read TGTGCCAGCAAGGGACACAGCAGTTTGGAGCAGTACTTC.

Comments on this clone: This may be a read error: a much more frequent sequence differs by one nucleotide. The same CDR3 also results from other DNA sequences found in this sample. The chain links TRBV11-2 to TRBJ2-1; TRBD2 agrees at 11 bases. This CDR3 comprises 15 residues. Trimming removed 4 bases from V and 9 bases from J; junction bases left unmatched: 8. Germline loops: CDR1 SGHAT, CDR2 FQNNGV. The CDR3 nucleotides are TGTGCCAGCAGCTCCCCCGGGACTAGCGGAGGTGAGCAGTTCTTC. Translation gives CASSSPGTSGGEQFF.

This clone was found many times. DNA of the CDR3: TGTGCCAGCAGCCAAGATTGGCGGGAGCCATACAATGAGCAGTTCTTC. It specifies CASSQDWREPYNEQFF. The chain uses TRBV3-1 and TRBJ2-1, with 7 nucleotides matching TRBD2. This CDR3 spans 16 amino acids. The germline CDR1 and CDR2 sequences are LGHDT and YNNKEL (reference sequence). V trimming: 0 bases; J trimming: 4 bases; junction bases outside the gene matches: 6.

This clone was found many times. This rearrangement joins TRBV11-2 to TRBJ2-1; 8 bases fit TRBD2. This CDR3 spans 15 amino acids. Losses at the gene ends were 6 bases for V and 7 bases for J; bases not matched to a gene: 11. CDR1 is SGHAT, CDR2 FQNNGV, per germline. The CDR3 protein is CASRDSGSSTNEQFF. CDR3 sequence (DNA): TGTGCCAGCAGAGACAGCGGGAGTAGCACGAATGAGCAGTTCTTC.

This clone was observed many times. The CDR3 protein is CSAKGTGGGASKNIQYF. The CDR3 coding sequence is TGCAGTGCCAAGGGGACTGGCGGGGGGGCTAGCAAAAACATTCAGTACTTC. The V gene is TRBV20-1, the J gene TRBJ2-4, with 9 bases aligning to TRBD2. V was clipped by 6 bases and J by 3 bases; unmatched bases: 15. CDR3 length: 17 residues. From germline, CDR1 is DFQATT and CDR2 SNEGSKA (reference sequence).

The chain links TRBV28 to TRBJ2-4; TRBD1 matches at 8 bases. Germline V gene lookup returns CDR1 MDHEN and CDR2 SYDVKM. The V gene end was trimmed by 1 base and the J gene end by 0 bases; junction bases not matched to a gene: 2. This CDR3 has 16 residues. The CDR3 is CASSLYRGLAKNIQYF. The CDR3 nucleotides are TGTGCCAGCAGTTTATACAGGGGGTTAGCCAAAAACATTCAGTACTTC.

The chain recombines TRBV25-1 with TRBJ1-5; D not certain. The V and J ends lost 3 bases and 4 bases respectively, with 10 bases between them. The CDR3 contains 14 residues. Germline values: CDR1 MGHDK, CDR2 SYGVNS. The CDR3 coding sequence is TGTGCCAGCAGTGATACGGGGTTGAATCAGCCCCAGCATTTT. This gives the protein CASSDTGLNQPQHF.

This clone was seen only a few times. The V call is TRBV6-2 or TRBV6-3, the J call TRBJ2-1; D possibly uses TRBD1 or TRBD2 (5 bases each). Germline V gives CDR1 MNHEY, CDR2 SVGEGT. The CDR3 runs to 16 residues. V lost 7 bases and J lost 8, with 24 bases in between. The CDR3 sequence is CASMSPGTTQKDEQFF. The CDR3 DNA is TGTGCCAGCATGTCCCCCGGGACCACTCAAAAGGATGAGCAGTTCTTC.

This clone was observed at least ten times. The V and J genes are TRBV10-2 and TRBJ2-1; TRBD1 agrees at 11 bases. V lost 10 bases to trimming and J lost 4 bases; unmatched junction nucleotides: 15. The CDR3 sequence is 17 residues long. The germline V gene encodes CDR1 WSHSY and CDR2 SAAADI. This CDR3 reads CATLDRGRVTIYNEQFF. The CDR3 DNA is TGCGCCACCCTGGACAGGGGGCGCGTTACAATTTACAATGAGCAGTTCTTC.

This clone has a count of ten or more. The rearrangement uses TRBV10-1 and TRBJ1-5; D remains ambiguous. CDR1 is WNHNN and CDR2 is SYGVQD in the germline V gene (reference sequence). CDR3 length: 10 amino acids. V shed 7 bases and J shed 7 bases, with 5 bases lying between them. The CDR3 bases are TGCGCCAGCAAACCCCAGCCCCAGCATTTT. Translation gives CASKPQPQHF.

This clone was observed a few times. A much larger clone differs from this one at a single base, so this may be a read error. J is TRBJ2-5 and V is TRBV28; 9 bases line up with TRBD1. Trimming cost V 10 bases and J 5 bases; bases outside gene matches: 5. Germline CDR1 reads MDHEN; CDR2 reads SYDVKM. This CDR3 has 12 amino acids. Here the CDR3 reads CAIQTGGETQYF. The CDR3 nucleotides are TGTGCCATCCAGACAGGGGGGGAGACCCAGTACTTC. Full variable domain (outside the CDR3, taken from reference TRBV28 and TRBJ2-5): DVKVTQSSRYLVKRTGEKVFLECVQDMDHENMFWYRQDPGLGLRLIYFSYDVKMKEKGDIPEGYSVSREKKERFSLILESASTNQTSMYLCAIQTGGETQYFGPGTRLLVL.

This clone has only a few counts. The CDR3 spells CSAREAAGRLEQYF. CDR3 DNA sequence: TGCAGTGCTAGAGAGGCGGCAGGGAGGCTCGAGCAGTACTTC. The chain carries TRBV20-1 and TRBJ2-7, with D possibly matching TRBD2 (6 bases). The length of the CDR3 is 14 residues. Germline V lookup: CDR1 DFQATT, CDR2 SNEGSKA (reference sequence). V lost 0 bases and J 6 bases, leaving 15 bases between the germline ends.

There are many counts of this clone. A single base separates this from a much larger clone, so it may be a read error. Within the sample, other DNA sequences also encode this same CDR3. The V and J genes are TRBV12-3 or TRBV12-4 and TRBJ2-2; 7 nucleotides line up with TRBD1. The CDR3 is made up of 15 amino acids. This CDR3 is CASSPGTAYTRELFF. CDR3 bases: TGTGCCAGCAGTCCCGGGACAGCTTACACCAGGGAGCTGTTTTTT.

This clone was counted a few times. This rearrangement joins TRBV6-1 to TRBJ2-7, with 10 bases that match TRBD1. The germline V gene has CDR1 MNHNS and CDR2 SASEGT. Trimming at V came to 7 bases and at J to 3 bases, leaving 9 bases not matched to a gene. There are 15 residues in the CDR3. CDR3 DNA: TGTGCCAGCACCTGGAAGGACAGGGGGGTCTACGAGCAGTACTTC. It encodes CASTWKDRGVYEQYF.

A remark on this clone: This may be a read error, as it is one base from a much larger clone. Other DNA sequences of this sample code for an identical CDR3. This rearrangement joins TRBV19 to TRBJ2-1; unclear D gene. V dropped 3 bases and J dropped 9 bases, with 12 bases sitting between them. The CDR3 length is 13 residues. From germline, CDR1 is LNHDA and CDR2 SQIVND (reference sequence). CDR3 in DNA: TGTGCCAGTAGTATTCAAGTGTCAGGTGAGCAGTTCTTC. Translation gives CASSIQVSGEQFF.

This clone was seen a few times. A read error may explain this, as a much larger clone is one base away. The chain has TRBV27 and TRBJ1-1; weak D call: TRBD1 (5 bases). Per the germline V gene, CDR1 is MNHEY and CDR2 is SMNVEV (reference sequence). The CDR3 runs 13 residues. CDR3 loop: CASSSRENTKAFF. CDR3 DNA: TGTGCCAGCAGTAGCAGGGAGAACACTAAAGCTTTCTTT.

This clone came up a few times. The chain links TRBV10-2 to TRBJ1-1; possibly TRBD1 for D (5 bases). Trimming removed 7 bases from V and 6 bases from J, with 9 bases in between. Germline V lookup: CDR1 WSHSY, CDR2 SAAADI. This CDR3 comprises 11 residues. The chain's CDR3 is CASKLGAEAFF. In DNA, the CDR3 is TGCGCCAGCAAGTTGGGGGCTGAAGCTTTCTTT.

By its share, this clone is medium-sized. The chain combines TRBV28 with TRBJ2-7, with D unresolved. Trimming pared 5 bases from V and 3 bases from J, leaving 14 bases between. Germline V gives CDR1 MDHEN, CDR2 SYDVKM. The CDR3 length is 14 residues. Here the CDR3 DNA reads TGTGCCAGCAGTCGGTTTCAAGGTTTCTACGAGCAGTACTTC. Translated, it gives CASSRFQGFYEQYF. The full variable domain, its missing parts supplied by reference TRBV28 and TRBJ2-7, is DVKVTQSSRYLVKRTGEKVFLECVQDMDHENMFWYRQDPGLGLRLIYFSYDVKMKEKGDIPEGYSVSREKKERFSLILESASTNQTSMYLCASSRFQGFYEQYFGPGTRLTVT.

There are a few counts of this clone. One end of the junction fails to match germline, which may point to a read error. CDR3 protein: CASTELSEQLF. CDR3 nucleotides: TGTGCCAGCACGGAACTCAGTGAGCAGCTCTTC. V and J are TRBV12-3 or TRBV12-4 and TRBJ2-1; D is unresolved. The CDR3 consists of 11 residues.

The V gene is TRBV5-1, the J gene TRBJ2-5; 8 bases map to TRBD2. The V gene end was trimmed by 4 bases and the J gene end by 5 bases; junction bases not matched to a gene: 7. The CDR3 has 14 amino acids. The germline V gene encodes CDR1 SGHRS and CDR2 YFSETQ. In DNA form, the CDR3 reads TGCGCCAGCAGCACGGGGGGGCGGGCGGAGACCCAGTACTTC. The encoded protein is CASSTGGRAETQYF.

The rearrangement joins TRBV28 to TRBJ1-2; D not resolved. The CDR3 contains 12 residues. Germline V gives CDR1 MDHEN, CDR2 SYDVKM. V lost 5 bases and J 3 bases, leaving 7 bases between the germline ends. This CDR3 reads CASSRGDYGYTF. Here the CDR3 DNA reads TGTGCCAGCAGTCGTGGGGACTATGGCTACACCTTC.

Notes on this clone: A much larger clonotype is one base distant, so this may be a read error. The chain recombines TRBV27 with TRBJ2-5; D is uncertain. Germline V gives CDR1 MNHEY, CDR2 SMNVEV (reference sequence). The CDR3 covers 15 residues. V shed 8 bases and J shed 4 bases, with 20 bases lying between them. CDR3 sequence reads: CASGPIPIVAETQYF. The CDR3, as DNA: TGTGCCAGCGGGCCTATACCTATCGTGGCAGAGACCCAGTACTTC.

This clone was recorded at least ten times. This sequence joins TRBV27 and TRBJ2-1; D might be TRBD1 or TRBD2, each matching 5 bases. In germline, CDR1 is MNHEY, CDR2 SMNVEV (reference sequence). CDR3 size: 16 residues. Trimming stripped 5 bases from V and 4 bases from J, with 18 bases between. The DNA for the CDR3 is TGTGCCAGCAGTCTCCAGGGTTCGGGGAGATACAATGAGCAGTTCTTC. Its translation is CASSLQGSGRYNEQFF.

This clone has a count of ten or more. The DNA of the CDR3 is TGTGCCATCAGTGGGACAGGCAACTATGGCTACACCTTC. Protein product: CAISGTGNYGYTF. The rearrangement uses TRBV10-3 and TRBJ1-2; 7 bases align to TRBD1. V dropped 4 bases and J dropped 2; count of bases not matched to a gene: 1. This CDR3 is 13 amino acids long. Germline V gene sequence: CDR1 ENHRY, CDR2 SYGVKD.